The sequence of this TCR beta chain was determined in a study of T cell responses to AZD1222 COVID-19 vaccine. With regard to this clone: The target antigen is unknown.

The assay was immunoSEQ multiplex PCR, and TCRdb's table has in-frame clones only and misses some. In the table there are 110,000 to 150,000 clones, approximately 90% of which are singletons. Regarding the study as a whole: Regions 160-218 and 743-854 dominated among vaccine-associated CD4 TCRs spanning spike.

Germline V gene lookup returns CDR1 SGHTA and CDR2 FQGNSA. The CDR3 extends over 14 amino acids. J was trimmed by 8 bases and V by 4 bases; bases with no gene match: 6. The chain uses TRBV7-2 and TRBJ1-2; 11 bases map to TRBD1. The sample here was peripheral blood, taken 28 days after the second AZD1222 dose. The TCR originated in an adult who received the AZD1222 COVID-19 vaccine. CDR3 loop: CASSSRTGGRGYTF. CDR3 in DNA: TGTGCCAGCAGCTCCCGGACAGGGGGCAGGGGCTACACCTTC.